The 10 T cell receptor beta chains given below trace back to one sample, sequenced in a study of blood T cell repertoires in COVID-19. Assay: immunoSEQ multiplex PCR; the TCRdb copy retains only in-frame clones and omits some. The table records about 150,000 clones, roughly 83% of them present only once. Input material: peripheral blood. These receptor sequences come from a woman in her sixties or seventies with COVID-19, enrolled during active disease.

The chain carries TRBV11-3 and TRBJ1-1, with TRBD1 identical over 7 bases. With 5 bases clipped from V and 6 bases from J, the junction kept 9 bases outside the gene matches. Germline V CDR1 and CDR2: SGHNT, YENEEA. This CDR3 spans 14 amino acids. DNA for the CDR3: TGTGCCAGCAGCCCGACAGGGAGCGGAGCTGAAGCTTTCTTT. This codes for CASSPTGSGAEAFF. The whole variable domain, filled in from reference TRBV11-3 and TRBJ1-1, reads EAGVVQSPRYKIIEKKQPVAFWCNPISGHNTLYWYLQNLGQGPELLIRYENEEAVDDSQLPKDRFSAERLKGVDSTLKIQPAELGDSAVYLCASSPTGSGAEAFFGQGTRLTVV.

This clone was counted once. The CDR3 coding sequence is TGTGCCAGCTCAGAAAACAGGGGGTACGATGGCTACACCTTC. This translates into CASSENRGYDGYTF. The chain has TRBV18 and TRBJ1-2; 8 nucleotides agree with TRBD1. With V trimmed by 5 bases and J by 6 bases, 8 bases remained unmatched. Germline loops: CDR1 KGHSH, CDR2 LQKENI. This CDR3 is built from 14 residues.

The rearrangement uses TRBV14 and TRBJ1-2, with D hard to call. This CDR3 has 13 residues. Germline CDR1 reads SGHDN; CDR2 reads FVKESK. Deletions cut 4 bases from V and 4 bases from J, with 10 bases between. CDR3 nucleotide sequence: TGTGCCAGCAGCCCCCTCCGCGGCTATGGCTACACCTTC. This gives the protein CASSPLRGYGYTF.

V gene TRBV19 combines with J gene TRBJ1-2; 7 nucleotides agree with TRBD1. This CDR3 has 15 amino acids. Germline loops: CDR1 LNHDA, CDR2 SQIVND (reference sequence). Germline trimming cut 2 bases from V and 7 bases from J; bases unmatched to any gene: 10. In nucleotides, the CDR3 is TGTGCCAGTAGTATAATCGGCCCCCAGGGGGGTGGCTACACCTTC. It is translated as CASSIIGPQGGGYTF.

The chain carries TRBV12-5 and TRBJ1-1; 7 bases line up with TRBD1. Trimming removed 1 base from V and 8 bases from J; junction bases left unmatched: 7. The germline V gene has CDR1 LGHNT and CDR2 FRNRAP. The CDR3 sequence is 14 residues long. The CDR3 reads CASGLDRGPREAFF. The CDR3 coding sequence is TGTGCTAGTGGTTTGGACAGGGGACCTAGGGAAGCTTTCTTT.

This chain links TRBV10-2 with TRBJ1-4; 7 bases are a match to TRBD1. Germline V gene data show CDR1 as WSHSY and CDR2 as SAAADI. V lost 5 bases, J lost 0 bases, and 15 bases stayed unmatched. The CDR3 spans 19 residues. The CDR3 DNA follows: TGCGCCAGCAGTCCCCAATGGGACAGCCTACCTTCAACTAATGAAAAACTGTTTTTT. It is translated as CASSPQWDSLPSTNEKLFF.

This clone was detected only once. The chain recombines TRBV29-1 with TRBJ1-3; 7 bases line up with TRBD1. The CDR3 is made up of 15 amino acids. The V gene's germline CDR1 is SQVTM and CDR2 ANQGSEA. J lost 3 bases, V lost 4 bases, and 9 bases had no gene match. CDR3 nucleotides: TGCAGCGTTGGGGTTGGGGCAGGGGGTGGAAACACCATATATTTT. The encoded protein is CSVGVGAGGGNTIYF.

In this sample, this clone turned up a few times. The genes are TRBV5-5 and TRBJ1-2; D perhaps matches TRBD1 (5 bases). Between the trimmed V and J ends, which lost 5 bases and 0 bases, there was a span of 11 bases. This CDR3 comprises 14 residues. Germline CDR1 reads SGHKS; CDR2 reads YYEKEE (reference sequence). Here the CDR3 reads CASRDTTANYGYTF. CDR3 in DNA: TGTGCCAGCAGGGACACTACAGCTAACTATGGCTACACCTTC. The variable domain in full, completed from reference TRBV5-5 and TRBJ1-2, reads DAGVTQSPTHLIKTRGQQVTLRCSPISGHKSVSWYQQVLGQGPQFIFQYYEKEERGRGNFPDRFSARQFPNYSSELNVNALLLGDSALYLCASRDTTANYGYTFGSGTRLTVV.

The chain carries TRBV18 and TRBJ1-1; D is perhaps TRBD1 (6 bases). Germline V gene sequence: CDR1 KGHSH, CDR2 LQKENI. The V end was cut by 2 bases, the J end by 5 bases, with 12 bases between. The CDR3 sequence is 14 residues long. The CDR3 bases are TGTGCCAGCTCACCAAACTCGCAGGGGACTGAAGCTTTCTTT. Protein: CASSPNSQGTEAFF. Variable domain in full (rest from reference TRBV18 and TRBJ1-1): NAGVMQNPRHLVRRRGQEARLRCSPMKGHSHVYWYRQLPEEGLKFMVYLQKENIIDESGMPKERFSAEFPKEGPSILRIQQVVRGDSAAYFCASSPNSQGTEAFFGQGTRLTVV.

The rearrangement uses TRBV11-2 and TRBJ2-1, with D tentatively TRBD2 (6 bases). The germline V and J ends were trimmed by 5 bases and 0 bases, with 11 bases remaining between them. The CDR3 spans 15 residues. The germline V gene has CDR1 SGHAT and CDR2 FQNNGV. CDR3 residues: CASSLRDSSYNEQFF. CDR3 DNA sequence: TGTGCCAGCAGCCTGAGGGACTCCTCCTACAATGAGCAGTTCTTC. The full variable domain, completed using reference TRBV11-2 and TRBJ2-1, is EAGVAQSPRYKIIEKRQSVAFWCNPISGHATLYWYQQILGQGPKLLIQFQNNGVVDDSQLPKDRFSAERLKGVDSTLKIQPAKLEDSAVYLCASSLRDSSYNEQFFGPGTRLTVL.